The clone carrying this T cell receptor (beta chain) has just a few counts. Repertoires were generated with immunoSEQ multiplex PCR, while TCRdb's copy carries only in-frame clones and drops some. The repertoire consists of approximately 28,000 clones, with roughly 91% occurring once and the leading ten covering 12% to 15%. The treatment was: randomized to nivolumab then ipilimumab (arm A) or the reverse (arm B). DNA-damaging chemotherapy had not been given to any patient beforehand. PBMC sorting kept live CD3+CD8+ cells without CD19 or CD56. This specimen comes from a study of sequential checkpoint blockade in melanoma. Study-level information: First-line arms were nivolumab then ipilimumab, or the reverse, randomized 1:1. Each arm's sequence ended with maintenance nivolumab.

The CDR3 is made up of 15 amino acids. CDR1 and CDR2 from the germline V gene are SEHNR and FQNEAQ (reference sequence). V lost 5 bases and J lost 0; bases outside the gene matches: 6. The chain joins TRBV7-9 to TRBJ2-7, with TRBD2 matching over 8 bases. This sequence was found in a human donor with melanoma. This specimen was CD8+ T cells sorted from blood (inferred from file names), taken from a patient given nivolumab and ipilimumab in sequence. This CDR3 is CASSPRGGSSYEQYV. CDR3 bases: TGTGCCAGCAGCCCCCGCGGGGGGTCCTCCTACGAGCAGTACGTC.